The 20 T cell receptor beta chains listed next were all sequenced from one sample in a study of Tregs in tolerant kidney transplant recipients. The table came from immunoSEQ multiplex PCR; TCRdb's copy has only in-frame clones and leaves some out. The sample carries some 90,000 clones, over 85% recorded once. The source material was CD8+ T cells from blood. These receptors all come from a human donor in good health.

For the CDR3, the DNA is TGTGCCAGCAGCTCGAACAAAGGAACGGAGTACACTAACTATGGCTACACCTTC. Protein: CASSSNKGTEYTNYGYTF. This chain uses TRBV7-9 with TRBJ1-2; unclear D gene. V was shortened by 4 bases and J by 0 bases, with 21 bases between the two germline ends. CDR1 is SEHNR, CDR2 FQNEAQ, per germline (reference sequence). This CDR3 comprises 18 residues.

The gene calls are TRBV6-1 and TRBJ1-1; D unclear. Deletions cut 7 bases from V and 1 base from J, with 7 bases between. This CDR3 is built from 12 residues. Germline CDR1 and CDR2: MNHNS and SASEGT. CDR3 DNA sequence: TGTGCCAGCAAGGAGGGGAACACTGAAGCTTTCTTT. Residues: CASKEGNTEAFF.

A single count supports this clone. One junction end disagrees with the germline gene, perhaps due to a read error. V usage is TRBV5-6 and J usage is TRBJ2-4, with 9 bases fitting TRBD1. The CDR3 contains 17 residues. Germline CDR1 is SGHDT and CDR2 is YYEEEE. CDR3 region: CVSSLSPWTGAKNIQYF. As DNA, the CDR3 is TGTGTCAGCAGCTTGTCCCCCTGGACAGGGGCTAAAAACATTCAGTACTTC.

The chain links TRBV25-1 to TRBJ2-7; D remains ambiguous. The CDR3 is 11 amino acids. Between the trimmed V and J ends, which lost 8 bases and 5 bases, there was a span of 10 bases. Germline CDR1 is MGHDK and CDR2 is SYGVNS. The CDR3: CASAVRHEQYF. The CDR3 DNA is TGTGCCAGCGCGGTAAGACACGAGCAGTACTTC.

The gene calls are TRBV4-1 and TRBJ1-1; no clear D gene. The V end was cut by 4 bases, the J end by 4 bases, with 16 bases between. The CDR3 extends over 15 amino acids. Germline V gene data show CDR1 as MGHRA and CDR2 as YSYEKL. Written as DNA, the CDR3 is TGCGCCAGCAGCCCCCGTGCAGGAGGGAGCACTGAAGCTTTCTTT. This gives the protein CASSPRAGGSTEAFF.

The chain has TRBV9 and TRBJ1-2; tentatively, D is TRBD1 (6 bases). This CDR3 has 15 residues. V was cut by 4 bases and J by 3 bases, with 16 bases left in between. CDR1 SGDLS and CDR2 YYNGEE come from the germline V gene. DNA for the CDR3: TGTGCCAGCAGCCCGGACAGACAGCAGGACTATGGCTACACCTTC. It specifies CASSPDRQQDYGYTF.

The rearrangement uses TRBV9 and TRBJ1-2; no clear D. The CDR3 has 13 amino acids. Trimming removed 0 bases from V and 8 bases from J, with 11 bases in between. Germline loops: CDR1 SGDLS, CDR2 YYNGEE. As DNA, the CDR3 is TGTGCCAGCAGCGTAGCCAGGCCGGGGGGCTACACCTTC. It encodes CASSVARPGGYTF.

The chain combines TRBV10-2 with TRBJ2-3, with TRBD2 as a possible D gene (6 bases). The CDR3 consists of 15 residues. V was trimmed by 3 bases and J by 3 bases, leaving 13 bases between them. Per germline, CDR1 WSHSY and CDR2 SAAADI. The CDR3 loop is CASSDRDFWTDTQYF. CDR3 bases: TGCGCCAGCAGTGACCGGGACTTCTGGACAGATACGCAGTATTTT.

V gene TRBV6-5 combines with J gene TRBJ1-1; D ambiguous. Germline V gene lookup returns CDR1 MNHEY and CDR2 SVGAGI. Between the trimmed V and J ends, which lost 8 bases and 3 bases, there was a span of 13 bases. The length of the CDR3 is 13 residues. CDR3 amino acids: CASSWNSDTEAFF. Written as DNA, the CDR3 is TGTGCCAGCTCTTGGAATTCGGACACTGAAGCTTTCTTT.

This rearrangement joins TRBV7-9 to TRBJ1-3; TRBD1 matches at 9 bases. Germline V gives CDR1 SEHNR, CDR2 FQNEAQ (reference sequence). J lost 4 bases, V lost 4 bases, and 8 bases had no gene match. The CDR3 spans 16 residues. The CDR3, as DNA: TGTGCCAGCAGCTCACCCAGGGACAGGGCCGGAAACACCATATATTTT. It translates to CASSSPRDRAGNTIYF.

The rearrangement uses TRBV7-3 and TRBJ2-1; 10 bases line up with TRBD2. The germline V gene encodes CDR1 SGHTA and CDR2 FQGTGA. V was pared by 3 bases and J by 5 bases, with 4 bases of the junction left unmatched. This CDR3 has 15 residues. The CDR3 DNA is TGTGCCAGCAGCTTTTTCGGACTAGCGGACAATGAGCAGTTCTTC. This gives the protein CASSFFGLADNEQFF.

V gene TRBV4-2 combines with J gene TRBJ2-7; tentatively, D is TRBD1 (5 bases). Germline V CDR1 and CDR2: LGHNA, YNFKEQ. The CDR3 sequence is 13 residues long. V lost 0 bases, J lost 9 bases, and 12 bases lay in between. This CDR3 is CASSQDRVVVQYF. CDR3 coding DNA: TGTGCCAGCAGCCAAGACAGGGTGGTTGTGCAGTACTTC.

The J gene is TRBJ2-3, the V gene TRBV7-9, with TRBD1 identical over 8 bases. From germline, CDR1 is SEHNR and CDR2 FQNEAQ (reference sequence). The CDR3 runs 16 residues. Trimming cost V 5 bases and J 5 bases; bases outside gene matches: 12. Here the CDR3 DNA reads TGTGCCAGCAGCCTAACGACAGGGGTCCTTAGAGATACGCAGTATTTT. Protein product: CASSLTTGVLRDTQYF. The complete variable domain, with remaining parts taken from reference TRBV7-9 and TRBJ2-3, reads DTGVSQNPRHKITKRGQNVTFRCDPISEHNRLYWYRQTLGQGPEFLTYFQNEAQLEKSRLLSDRFSAERPKGSFSTLEIQRTEQGDSAMYLCASSLTTGVLRDTQYFGPGTRLTVL.

The rearrangement joins TRBV4-1 to TRBJ2-3; 8 bases map to TRBD1. The ends lost 5 bases at V and 6 bases at J; junction bases unmatched: 7. The CDR3 contains 14 residues. Germline V lookup: CDR1 MGHRA, CDR2 YSYEKL. Written as DNA, the CDR3 is TGCGCCAGCAGCGCGGACAGGGTGGGTGATACGCAGTATTTT. It is translated as CASSADRVGDTQYF.

The V gene is TRBV4-1, the J gene TRBJ2-5; TRBD1 matches at 9 bases. The CDR3 has 14 residues. In germline, CDR1 is MGHRA, CDR2 YSYEKL. The V and J ends lost 5 bases and 5 bases, in that order; junction bases with no gene match: 6. The DNA for the CDR3 is TGCGCCAGCAGCTTCGGGACAGGGTTTGAGACCCAGTACTTC. Encoded protein: CASSFGTGFETQYF.

The chain joins TRBV6-6 to TRBJ2-7; 8 bases align to TRBD2. The CDR3 spans 15 residues. The ends lost 1 base at V and 4 bases at J; junction bases unmatched: 6. CDR1 and CDR2 from the germline V gene are MNHNY and SVGAGI (reference sequence). The DNA of the CDR3 is TGTGCCAGCAGTTACTTATCCGGACTAGCTTACGAGCAGTACTTC. Protein: CASSYLSGLAYEQYF.

Only a few counts were recorded for this clone. The chain is built from TRBV27 and TRBJ2-2; D ambiguous. Trimming removed 5 bases at V and 5 bases at J, with 12 bases between. The CDR3 has 14 residues. From germline, CDR1 is MNHEY and CDR2 SMNVEV (reference sequence). This CDR3 reads CASSPRTVTGELFF. The CDR3 nucleotides are TGTGCCAGCAGTCCCAGGACCGTTACCGGGGAGCTGTTTTTT.

V gene TRBV27 combines with J gene TRBJ2-5; 7 bases align to TRBD1. This CDR3 has 14 residues. V lost 5 bases to trimming and J lost 2 bases; unmatched junction nucleotides: 5. In germline, CDR1 is MNHEY, CDR2 SMNVEV (reference sequence). The DNA for the CDR3 is TGTGCCAGCAGTCCCGGACAGGCGCAAGAGACCCAGTACTTC. It is translated as CASSPGQAQETQYF.

The rearrangement uses TRBV19 and TRBJ2-5; 8 nucleotides match TRBD2. The V and J ends lost 8 bases and 2 bases, in that order; junction bases with no gene match: 13. There are 16 residues in the CDR3. Germline loops: CDR1 LNHDA, CDR2 SQIVND (reference sequence). In DNA, the CDR3 is TGTGCCAGTGGGAATCAGCGGGGGCCTACACAAGAGACCCAGTACTTC. Protein: CASGNQRGPTQETQYF.

The J gene is TRBJ2-2, the V gene TRBV11-2, with D unresolved. CDR1 is SGHAT, CDR2 FQNNGV, per germline. V gave up 4 bases and J gave up 5 bases, with 5 bases separating them. This CDR3 has 12 amino acids. The CDR3 sequence is CASSWLTGELFF. DNA for the CDR3: TGTGCCAGCAGCTGGTTAACCGGGGAGCTGTTTTTT.